This entry is about one T cell receptor (beta chain). Its antigen target is currently unknown. Base quality data are lacking; no much larger clone is found one base away. The CDR3 contains 16 residues, cysteine and phenylalanine counted. Only the CDR3 region is kept as DNA, spanning 48 bases read in frame from base 1. For this chain, trimming is 6 bases at the V end and 6 bases at the J end, and the number of junction bases without a gene match is 12. CDR1 is given as MDHEN and CDR2 as SYDVKM, both from the germline V gene. This sample is part of a study of Tregs in tolerant kidney transplant recipients (dated by TCRdb to the late 2010s). About the investigation overall: The transplants used related donors along with nonmyeloablative bone marrow transplantation, and in the human trials mixed chimerism was transient. The study applied TCRbeta sequencing to find donor-specific regulatory T cells before combined kidney and bone marrow transplantation and then followed those same cells after transplant.

The sample's time point, from its label and the paper: blood sample drawn before combined kidney and bone marrow transplant. Unstimulated Tregs (CD4+CD25+CD127-), CD4+ non-Tregs (CD4+CD25-), CD4 and CD8 cells were FACS-sorted from thawed PBMCs. The patients were 4 recipients of combined kidney and bone marrow transplants from the ITN036ST trial, and samples were available only for these trial subjects. Healthy control blood was processed to PBMCs with a Ficoll density gradient and then cryopreserved, whereas patient PBMCs were collected both before and after transplant. For TCRbeta CDR3 sequencing, genomic DNA from the sorted cells was extracted using the QIAGEN DNeasy Blood and Tissue Kit. High-throughput TCRbeta CDR3 sequencing, which included PCR amplification with bias correction and internal controls, was done commercially through immunoSEQ. For the original study's pipeline: Unique productive TCRbeta sequences were defined by CDR3 nucleotide sequence where primers matched, otherwise by CDR3 amino acid sequence with Vbeta and Jbeta genes. To correct sorting error, sequences shared between sorted populations at a frequency ratio of 2:1 or less were removed; the rest were assigned to the higher population. Donor-reactive sequences were defined as at least 5-fold expanded in CFSE-low cells versus unstimulated cells, with frequency of at least 0.01% in CFSE-low cells. Repertoire divergence was quantified by Jensen-Shannon divergence using the top 100 TCRbeta sequences ranked by frequency. For any sample with multiple sequencing runs, sorting error was corrected in each run separately before the runs were pooled. As stored in TCRdb, this immuneACCESS dataset retains in-frame rearrangements with V and J assigned. A fraction of the clones does not appear; measured against another copy, unresolved V genes explain less than half of the discrepancy, and the remainder lacks a known reason. The V and J calls and clone size were taken over from that table, and D and trimming were inferred from the DNA. In all, the sample holds about 83,000 clones, and 95% to 98% of those were seen once. The ten largest clones take up 0.56% of the sample.

The paper's findings and limits, for the study overall: Expanding Tregs with activated donor B cells appeared to identify the most biologically relevant and donor-specific TCRbeta repertoire. Biological reproducibility was not examined directly, but technical replication error appeared to be minimal. Because the PCR primers were changed over time for some patients, nucleotide-level comparison could not be performed across the samples from those patients. Donor-specific Treg expansion exceeded global Treg expansion in tolerant patients, suggesting antigen-driven rather than nonspecific expansion. Because the study included only a small number of patients, the results must be confirmed in larger populations and under other immunosuppression protocols.

The sequences come from CD4+ T cells from blood, collected before the transplant. The source of this sequence is a human donor who received a combined kidney and bone marrow transplant. The chain is encoded by TRBV28 joined to TRBJ1-5; TRBD1 aligns with 9 central bases. The base sequence is TGTGCCAGCAGCTTAATTACAGGGGGCGGAATTCAGCCCCAGCATTTT. This codes for CASSLITGGGIQPQHF.